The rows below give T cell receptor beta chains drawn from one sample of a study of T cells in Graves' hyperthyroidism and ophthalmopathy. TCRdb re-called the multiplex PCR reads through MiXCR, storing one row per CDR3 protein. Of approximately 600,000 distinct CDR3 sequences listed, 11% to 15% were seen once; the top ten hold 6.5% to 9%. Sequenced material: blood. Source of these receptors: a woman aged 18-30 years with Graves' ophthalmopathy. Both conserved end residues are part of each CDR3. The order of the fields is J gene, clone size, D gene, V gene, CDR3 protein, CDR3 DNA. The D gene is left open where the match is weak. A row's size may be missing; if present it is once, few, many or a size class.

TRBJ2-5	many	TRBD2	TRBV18	CASSPSSGSGETQYF	TGTGCCAGCTCACCGTCTAGCGGGAGTGGGGAGACCCAGTACTTC
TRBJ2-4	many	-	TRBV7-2	CASSSDSRAKNIQYF	TGTGCCAGCAGCTCGGACAGCAGAGCCAAAAACATTCAGTACTTC
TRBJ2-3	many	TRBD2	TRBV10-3	CAISDSGLAGDSTDTQYF	TGTGCCATCAGTGACTCGGGACTAGCGGGAGACTCAACAGATACGCAGTATTTT
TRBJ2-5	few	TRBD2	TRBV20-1	CSASRLAGGETQYF	TGCAGTGCTAGTAGACTAGCGGGAGGGGAGACCCAGTACTTC
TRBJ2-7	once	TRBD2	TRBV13	CASSIAGSGGYEQYF	TGTGCCAGCAGCATAGCGGGAAGCGGGGGCTACGAGCAGTACTTC
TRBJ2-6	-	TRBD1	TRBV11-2	CASSGASGTGGPSGANVLTF	TGTGCCAGCAGCGGAGCCTCCGGGACAGGGGGCCCCTCTGGGGCCAACGTCCTGACTTTC
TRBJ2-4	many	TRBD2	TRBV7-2	CASSLSGTSGNIENIQYF	TGTGCCAGCAGCTTATCTGGGACTAGCGGGAATATTGAAAACATTCAGTACTTC
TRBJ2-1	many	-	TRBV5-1	CASSFGGTYPYNEQFF	TGCGCCAGCAGCTTCGGCGGGACCTACCCATACAATGAGCAGTTCTTC
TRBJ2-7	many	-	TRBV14	CASAPQQAYYEQYF	TGTGCCAGCGCGCCCCAGCAAGCATACTACGAGCAGTACTTC
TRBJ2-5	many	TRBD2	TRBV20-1	CSARGLAGGYQETQYF	TGCAGTGCTAGAGGGCTAGCGGGAGGGTACCAAGAGACCCAGTACTTC
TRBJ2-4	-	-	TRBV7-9	CASGDYIQYF	TGTGCCAGCGGGGACTACATTCAGTACTTC
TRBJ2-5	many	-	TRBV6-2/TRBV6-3	CASSYERRQETQYF	TGTGCCAGCAGTTACGAGCGTAGACAAGAGACCCAGTACTTC
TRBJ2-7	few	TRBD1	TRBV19	CASRTGGASGYEQYF	TGTGCCAGTCGGACAGGGGGCGCGTCTGGCTACGAGCAGTACTTC
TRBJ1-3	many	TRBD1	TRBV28	CASSPPPGQGARVSGNTIYF	TGTGCCAGCAGTCCCCCCCCCGGACAGGGAGCAAGGGTCTCTGGAAACACCATATATTTT
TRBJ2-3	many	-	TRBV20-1	CSATGTDTQYF	TGCAGTGCTACAGGCACAGATACGCAGTATTTT
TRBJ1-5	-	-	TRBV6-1	CASTPSAYSNQPQHF	TGTGCCAGCACCCCCTCCGCTTATAGCAATCAGCCCCAGCATTTT
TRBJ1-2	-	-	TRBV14	CASSQGAGTYGYTF	TGTGCCAGCAGCCAAGGGGCAGGGACGTATGGCTACACCTTC
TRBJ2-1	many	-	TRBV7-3	CASSSDYQGYNEQFF	TGTGCCAGCAGCTCGGACTACCAAGGGTACAATGAGCAGTTCTTC
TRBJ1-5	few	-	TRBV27	CASSLAGPYSNQPQHF	TGTGCCAGCAGTTTAGCGGGACCCTATAGCAATCAGCCCCAGCATTTT
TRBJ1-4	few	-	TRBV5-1	CASSATVSGAREKLFF	TGCGCCAGCAGCGCTACAGTCTCGGGGGCTCGGGAAAAACTGTTTTTT
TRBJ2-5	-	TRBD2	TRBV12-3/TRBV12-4	CASSPFLAGTQGTQYF	TGTGCCAGCTCACCCTTCCTAGCGGGAACGCAAGGGACCCAGTACTTC
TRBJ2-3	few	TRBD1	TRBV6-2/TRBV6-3	CASSLEGQGASDTQYF	TGTGCCAGCAGTCTAGAGGGACAGGGGGCGTCAGATACGCAGTATTTT
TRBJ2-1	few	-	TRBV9	CASSAPKTWAYNEQFF	TGTGCCAGCAGCGCACCCAAAACCTGGGCCTACAATGAGCAGTTCTTC
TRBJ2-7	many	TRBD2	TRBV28	CASSFPTSGRAPWIYEQYF	TGTGCCAGCAGTTTTCCGACTAGCGGGAGGGCCCCGTGGATCTACGAGCAGTACTTC
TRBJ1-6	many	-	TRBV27	CASSASSYNSPLHF	TGTGCCAGCAGTGCCTCCTCCTATAATTCACCCCTCCACTTT
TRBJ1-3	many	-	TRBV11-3	CASSFPSPDTIYF	TGTGCCAGCAGCTTCCCCTCGCCGGACACCATATATTTT
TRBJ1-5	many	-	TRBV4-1	CASSQVQGPNQPQHF	TGCGCCAGCAGCCAAGTCCAGGGTCCCAATCAGCCCCAGCATTTT
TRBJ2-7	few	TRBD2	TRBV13	CASGPARLAGGPYEQYF	TGTGCCAGCGGCCCTGCGCGGCTAGCGGGAGGGCCCTACGAGCAGTACTTC
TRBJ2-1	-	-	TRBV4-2	CASSQDQGSRYNEQFF	TGTGCCAGCAGCCAAGATCAGGGTAGCAGGTACAATGAGCAGTTCTTC
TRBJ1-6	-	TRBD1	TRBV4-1	CASSPSRTGQRPLHF	TGCGCCAGCAGCCCCTCTAGGACAGGGCAACGGCCCCTCCACTTT
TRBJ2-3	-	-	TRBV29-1	CSAPGAVSTDTQYF	TGCAGCGCCCCCGGGGCAGTTAGTACAGATACGCAGTATTTT
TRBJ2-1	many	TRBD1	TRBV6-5	CASSYLTGDHNEQFF	TGTGCCAGCAGTTACTTGACAGGGGACCACAATGAGCAGTTCTTC
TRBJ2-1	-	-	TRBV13	CASSADTYNEQFF	TGTGCCAGCAGCGCCGACACATACAATGAGCAGTTCTTC
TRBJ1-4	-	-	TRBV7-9	CASEGATNEKLFF	TGTGCCAGCGAGGGTGCAACTAATGAAAAACTGTTTTTT
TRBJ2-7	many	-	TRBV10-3	CAISEPTTGQGVPYPYEQYF	TGTGCCATCAGTGAGCCGACTACGGGGCAGGGAGTACCCTACCCCTACGAGCAGTACTTC
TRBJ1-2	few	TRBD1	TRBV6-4	CASSDRTGGSYGYTF	TGTGCCAGCAGTGACCGGACAGGGGGCTCCTATGGCTACACCTTC
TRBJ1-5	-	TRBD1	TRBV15	CATSIEYSRDRDNQPQHF	TGTGCCACCAGCATCGAGTACTCCCGGGACAGGGACAATCAGCCCCAGCATTTT
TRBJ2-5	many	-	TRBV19	CASSNTGEWGKPGKTQYF	TGTGCCAGTAGTAATACGGGAGAGTGGGGAAAACCGGGAAAGACCCAGTACTTC
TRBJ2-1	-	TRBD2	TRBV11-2	CASSLSAGTSYNEQFF	TGTGCCAGCAGCTTATCCGCCGGGACTAGCTACAATGAGCAGTTCTTC
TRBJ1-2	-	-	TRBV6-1	CASTPDPMDQADYGYTF	TGTGCCAGCACCCCAGACCCTATGGACCAAGCTGACTATGGCTACACCTTC
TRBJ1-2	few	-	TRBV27	CASSPPPLLGGGYTF	TGTGCCAGCAGTCCCCCACCCCTCCTTGGGGGTGGCTACACCTTC
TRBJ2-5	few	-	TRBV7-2	CASSPSFQETQYF	TGTGCCAGTAGTCCGAGTTTCCAAGAGACCCAGTACTTC
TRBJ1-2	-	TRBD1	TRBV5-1	CASSLAGQGSTSYTF	TGCGCCAGCAGCTTGGCGGGACAGGGTTCAACCTCCTACACCTTC
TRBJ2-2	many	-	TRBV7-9	CASSNRLDLTNTGELFF	TGTGCCAGCAGCAACCGACTGGATCTCACGAACACCGGGGAGCTGTTTTTT
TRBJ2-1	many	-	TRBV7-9	CASSLGGTTNEQFF	TGTGCCAGCAGCTTAGGCGGGACCACCAATGAGCAGTTCTTC
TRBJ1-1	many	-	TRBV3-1	CASSQGVNMNTEAFF	TGTGCCAGCAGCCAAGGAGTCAACATGAACACTGAAGCTTTCTTT
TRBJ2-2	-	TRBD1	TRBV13	CASSPLGERGRHGELFF	TGTGCCAGCAGCCCTCTAGGGGAGAGGGGGCGACACGGGGAGCTGTTTTTT
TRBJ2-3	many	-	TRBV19	CASTSTGDWGTQYF	TGTGCCAGTACTTCGACCGGGGACTGGGGTACGCAGTATTTT
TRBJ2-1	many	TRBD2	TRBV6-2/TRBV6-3	CASRLLTSGSYNEQFF	TGTGCCAGCAGGCTACTGACTAGCGGGAGCTACAATGAGCAGTTCTTC
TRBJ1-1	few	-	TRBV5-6	CASSLACCGVNTEAFF	TGTGCCAGCAGCTTGGCGTGTTGTGGGGTCAACACTGAAGCTTTCTTT
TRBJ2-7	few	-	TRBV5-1	CASRRTPWRRDYEQYF	TGCGCCAGCAGAAGGACACCTTGGCGGCGGGATTACGAGCAGTACTTC
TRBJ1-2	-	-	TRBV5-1	CASSSSPGPTGYTF	TGCGCCAGCAGCTCCTCACCGGGACCCACCGGCTACACCTTC
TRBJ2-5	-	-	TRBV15	CATSREQGREKTQYF	TGTGCCACCAGCAGAGAGCAGGGGAGGGAAAAGACCCAGTACTTC
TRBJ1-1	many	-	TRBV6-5	CASSWATGNTEAFF	TGTGCCAGCAGTTGGGCGACGGGGAACACTGAAGCTTTCTTT
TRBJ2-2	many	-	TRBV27	CASTQLVGGTGELFF	TGTGCCAGCACCCAATTAGTCGGCGGCACCGGGGAGCTGTTTTTT
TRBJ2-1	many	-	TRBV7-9	CASSLGRSGDNEQFF	TGTGCCAGCAGCTTAGGTAGATCAGGGGACAATGAGCAGTTCTTC